This entry lists 29 T cell receptor beta chains sequenced from one sample in a study of regulatory T cells in long-lasting Graves disease. Time point specified: newly diagnosed GD, antithyroid drugs for less than 3 months. The authors made the TCR library using RNA they extracted from PBMCs. Researchers made TCR beta libraries by using iRepertoire HTBI primers and running Arm-PCR on CDR3 regions. TCRdb redid the calling of the multiplex PCR reads with MiXCR, one entry per CDR3 protein. The repertoire includes 510,000 or so distinct CDR3 sequences, 9.5% to 15% of them detected once, and roughly 8.9% sits in the top ten. This sample also belongs to another study, concerning T cells in Graves' hyperthyroidism and ophthalmopathy.

The material sequenced was peripheral blood mononuclear cells (PBMCs), taken at new diagnosis, from a patient treated with antithyroid drugs. The origin of the receptors is a woman aged 25 to 39 with Graves disease.

The table lists this clonotype with a few counts. V and J are TRBV28 and TRBJ1-3, with D uncertain. The V end lost 2 bases, the J end lost 4 bases, and 9 bases lay between the germline ends. The germline V gene encodes CDR1 MDHEN and CDR2 SYDVKM. CDR3 length equals 14 residues. The DNA of the CDR3 is TGTGCCAGCAGTTTACGCTGGCCAGGAAACACCATATATTTT. Protein product: CASSLRWPGNTIYF. The whole variable domain, remainder taken from reference TRBV28 and TRBJ1-3, is DVKVTQSSRYLVKRTGEKVFLECVQDMDHENMFWYRQDPGLGLRLIYFSYDVKMKEKGDIPEGYSVSREKKERFSLILESASTNQTSMYLCASSLRWPGNTIYFGEGSWLTVV.

This clonotype turned up a few times. The chain recombines TRBV19 with TRBJ1-5, with D maybe TRBD1 (6 bases). The length of the CDR3 is 13 residues. The germline CDR1 and CDR2 sequences are LNHDA and SQIVND (reference sequence). The V gene lost 8 bases and the J gene lost 7 bases, with 15 bases spanning the gap. CDR3 residues: CASSLQRGQPQHF. In DNA form, the CDR3 reads TGTGCCAGTTCTTTACAAAGGGGGCAGCCCCAGCATTTT.

This clonotype was counted many times. The chain recombines TRBV6-1 with TRBJ2-2; TRBD1 agrees at 9 bases. This CDR3 has 14 residues. Germline-derived CDR1 and CDR2 are MNHNS and SASEGT. The junction had 7 bases not matched to a gene; V was cut back by 7 bases and J by 7 bases. The CDR3 DNA reads as TGTGCCAGCACTCCGGGACAGGGAGGCGGGGAGCTGTTTTTT. Protein product: CASTPGQGGGELFF.

Regarding this clonotype: Being one base from a much bigger clone, this may be a read error. This chain joins TRBV15 and TRBJ2-7; 11 positions agree with TRBD2. This CDR3 is built from 17 residues. J gave up 7 bases and V 4 bases, and 15 bases lay outside the gene matches. CDR1 LNHNV and CDR2 YYDKDF come from the germline V gene (reference sequence). The CDR3 nucleotides read TGTGCCACCAGCACCTCACTAGCGGGAGTAATCTACAATGAGCAGTACTTC. It encodes CATSTSLAGVIYNEQYF.

There are many counts of this clonotype. The gene calls are TRBV5-1 and TRBJ1-2; 7 nucleotides align to TRBD1. Unmatched junction bases numbered 11, after V lost 4 bases and J lost 11 bases. The germline CDR1 and CDR2 sequences are SGHRS and YFSETQ. This CDR3 has 13 residues. This CDR3 is CASSPGDSPGYTF. The CDR3 nucleotides read TGCGCCAGCAGCCCGGGGGACAGCCCTGGGTACACCTTC.

In this sample, this clonotype turned up a few times. The rearrangement uses TRBV7-9 and TRBJ2-1; TRBD2 agrees at 10 bases. The trim removed 0 bases at V and 7 bases at J, leaving 6 bases unmatched. The CDR3 loop spans 16 amino acids. The germline V gene has CDR1 SEHNR and CDR2 FQNEAQ (reference sequence). For the CDR3, the DNA is TGTGCCAGCAGCTTAGCTGAGCGGGAGGGCTCTAATGAGCAGTTCTTC. The encoded protein is CASSLAEREGSNEQFF.

The table lists this clonotype with many counts. This chain joins TRBV11-2 and TRBJ1-1; a possible D gene is TRBD1 (5 bases). Germline V gives CDR1 SGHAT, CDR2 FQNNGV. Trimming took off 4 bases at V and 10 bases at J, with 22 bases between the two ends. This CDR3 spans 15 amino acids. This CDR3 reads CASSSQNRDGGGAFF. The CDR3 nucleotides read TGTGCCAGCAGCTCCCAGAACCGGGACGGGGGGGGAGCTTTCTTT.

This clonotype showed up many times. The chain joins TRBV7-8 to TRBJ2-3; D not certain. V lost 3 bases and J lost 2, with 12 bases in between. CDR1 is SGHVS and CDR2 is FQNEAQ in the germline V gene. This CDR3 is built from 15 residues. The CDR3 DNA follows: TGTGCCAGCAGCTTCGGACGGACGTACACAGATACGCAGTATTTT. It specifies CASSFGRTYTDTQYF.

At least ten counts were recorded for this clonotype. The J gene is TRBJ1-1, the V gene TRBV6-2 or TRBV6-3, with no clear D. This CDR3 has 13 amino acids. Between the trimmed V and J ends, which lost 4 bases and 3 bases, there was a span of 9 bases. Germline CDR1 MNHEY, CDR2 SVGEGT. In DNA, the CDR3 is TGTGCCAGCAGTTCGGGCACCTACACTGAAGCTTTCTTT. Amino acids: CASSSGTYTEAFF.

The table lists this clonotype with many counts. The rearrangement uses TRBV20-1 and TRBJ2-3; D is ambiguous. Germline values: CDR1 DFQATT, CDR2 SNEGSKA (reference sequence). The CDR3 is 11 residues long. Trimming took 2 bases from V and 2 from J, leaving 2 bases between them. CDR3 in amino acids: CSARFTDTQYF. The CDR3 coding sequence is TGCAGTGCTAGATTCACAGATACGCAGTATTTT.

In its sample, this clonotype was seen a few times. V usage is TRBV6-5 and J usage is TRBJ2-1, with 8 nucleotides matching TRBD2. The germline V gene encodes CDR1 MNHEY and CDR2 SVGAGI. The CDR3 is 15 residues long. V lost 4 bases and J lost 5; bases outside the gene matches: 7. CDR3: CASSSRLAGNNEQFF. For the CDR3, the DNA is TGTGCCAGCAGTTCCCGCCTAGCGGGCAACAATGAGCAGTTCTTC.

This clonotype was found a few times. The chain has TRBV20-1 and TRBJ2-3; possibly TRBD2 for D (5 bases). Germline CDR1 and CDR2: DFQATT and SNEGSKA (reference sequence). Trimming stripped 4 bases from V and 2 bases from J, with 13 bases between. The CDR3 contains 14 residues. DNA of the CDR3: TGCAGTGCTACTCTGGGCGGGCCCACAGATACGCAGTATTTT. Its protein product is CSATLGGPTDTQYF.

This clonotype was seen ten or more times. The chain carries TRBV12-3 or TRBV12-4 and TRBJ1-2; 7 bases are shared with TRBD1. Germline trimming cut 5 bases from V and 7 bases from J; bases unmatched to any gene: 7. The CDR3 sequence is 13 residues long. The CDR3 here is CASSRRYRGGYTF. In DNA, the CDR3 is TGTGCCAGCAGTCGACGCTACAGGGGTGGCTACACCTTC.

In regard to this clonotype: This sequence is one base from a far larger clone and is likely a read error. J is TRBJ2-1 and V is TRBV30; a weak D match, TRBD1 (5 bases). The J call may be mistaken, given a closer DNA end match to TRBJ2-5. The CDR3 is 14 residues long. Per germline, CDR1 GTSNPN and CDR2 SVGIG (reference sequence). CDR3 sequence reads: CAWSAPGMRETQYF. The CDR3, as DNA: TGTGCCTGGAGTGCTCCAGGGATGCGAGAGACCCAGTACTTC.

This clonotype was seen repeatedly, ten times or more. The chain recombines TRBV7-2 with TRBJ1-1, with D perhaps TRBD1 (5 bases). Germline V gives CDR1 SGHTA, CDR2 FQGNSA. V lost 4 bases to trimming and J lost 6 bases, with 12 bases between them. This CDR3 region has 13 residues. The CDR3 region is CASSSYGGAEAFF. The CDR3 DNA reads TGTGCCAGCAGCTCCTACGGGGGGGCTGAAGCTTTCTTT.

This clonotype was seen a few times. The V and J genes are TRBV18 and TRBJ1-1; the D gene is possibly TRBD1 (6 bases). Trimming took 3 bases from V and 7 from J, leaving 9 bases between them. This CDR3 has 12 residues. CDR1 and CDR2 from the germline V gene are KGHSH and LQKENI. The CDR3 here is CASSPSDSEAFF. As DNA, the CDR3 is TGTGCCAGCTCACCCTCGGACAGTGAAGCTTTCTTT.

Many counts were recorded for this clonotype. V and J are TRBV29-1 and TRBJ2-4; 8 nucleotides line up with TRBD2. The CDR3 has 15 amino acids. V lost 5 bases to trimming and J lost 7 bases; unmatched junction nucleotides: 13. From germline, CDR1 is SQVTM and CDR2 ANQGSEA. CDR3: CSVLLYSGSSNIQYF. The DNA of the CDR3 is TGCAGCGTTCTGCTGTACAGCGGGAGTAGTAACATTCAGTACTTC.

V and J are TRBV12-3 or TRBV12-4 and TRBJ2-7; 7 bases fit TRBD2. CDR3 length: 14 residues. V was pared by 6 bases and J by 3 bases, with 8 bases of the junction left unmatched. CDR3 nucleotides: TGTGCCAGCAGAGGAGGCGGGAGAAACTACGAGCAGTACTTC. It is translated as CASRGGGRNYEQYF.

At least ten counts were recorded for this clonotype. This chain joins TRBV5-1 and TRBJ2-7; the match to TRBD1 covers 7 bases. With 0 bases clipped from V and 4 bases from J, the junction kept 4 bases outside the gene matches. This CDR3 comprises 14 residues. Germline V CDR1 and CDR2: SGHRS, YFSETQ. The CDR3 bases are TGCGCCAGCAGCTTGGAAGGGGGCGGGTACGAGCAGTACTTC. This encodes CASSLEGGGYEQYF.

This clonotype was seen at least ten times. V gene TRBV12-3 or TRBV12-4 combines with J gene TRBJ2-7; TRBD1 agrees at 10 bases. The ends lost 2 bases at V and 1 base at J; junction bases unmatched: 8. CDR3 length: 17 amino acids. The CDR3 loop reads CASSLRVRDRGSYEQYF. The CDR3 region has the DNA TGTGCCAGCAGTTTACGGGTGCGGGACAGGGGTTCCTACGAGCAGTACTTC.

This clonotype was seen a few times. The rearrangement links TRBV20-1 to TRBJ2-7, with TRBD1 identical over 11 bases. The CDR3 covers 15 residues. V lost 6 bases and J lost 4; bases outside the gene matches: 11. CDR1 DFQATT and CDR2 SNEGSKA come from the germline V gene (reference sequence). The CDR3: CSAREPGQGGYEQYF. CDR3 coding DNA: TGCAGTGCACGCGAGCCGGGACAGGGGGGATACGAGCAGTACTTC.

The table lists this clonotype with a few counts. The chain links TRBV3-1 to TRBJ2-7; 7 nucleotides align to TRBD1. V shed 2 bases, J shed 6 bases, and the junction held 7 bases outside the gene matches. Per germline, CDR1 LGHDT and CDR2 YNNKEL (reference sequence). The CDR3 totals 14 residues. CDR3 sequence (DNA): TGTGCCAGCAGCCAAAAAGGGGGCTTGGGCGAGCAGTACTTC. It encodes CASSQKGGLGEQYF.

Ten or more counts support this clonotype. The chain combines TRBV12-3 or TRBV12-4 with TRBJ2-7; D remains ambiguous. V gave up 5 bases and J gave up 0 bases, with 11 bases separating them. The CDR3 is 14 amino acids. The CDR3 region is CASSTQWSSYEQYF. The CDR3 DNA is TGTGCCAGCAGTACCCAGTGGAGCTCCTACGAGCAGTACTTC.

This clonotype showed up many times. The chain is built from TRBV10-3 and TRBJ2-5; a weak D match, TRBD2 (5 bases). The germline V and J ends were trimmed by 10 bases and 5 bases, with 23 bases remaining between them. Germline V lookup: CDR1 ENHRY, CDR2 SYGVKD. CDR3 size: 15 residues. This CDR3 is CATRGPWLAEETQYF. The CDR3, as DNA: TGTGCCACCCGCGGCCCATGGCTAGCCGAGGAGACCCAGTACTTC.

This clonotype appeared many times. CDR3 region: CASSSGGSMNTEAFF. The CDR3 DNA reads TGTGCCAGCAGTTCTGGGGGATCCATGAACACTGAAGCTTTCTTT. The chain has TRBV6-2 or TRBV6-3 and TRBJ1-1, with TRBD1 as a possible D gene (5 bases). This CDR3 region has 15 residues. V was trimmed by 4 bases and J by 0 bases, leaving 12 bases between them. The germline V gene has CDR1 MNHEY and CDR2 SVGEGT.

The chain combines TRBV20-1 with TRBJ2-1, with 11 bases lining up with TRBD2. Germline V CDR1 and CDR2: DFQATT, SNEGSKA (reference sequence). V lost 6 bases and J lost 3; bases outside the gene matches: 7. The CDR3 runs to 15 residues. CDR3: CSAVPGLAVYNEQFF. As DNA, the CDR3 is TGCAGTGCCGTCCCGGGACTAGCGGTCTACAATGAGCAGTTCTTC.

This clonotype was observed many times. The chain uses TRBV30 and TRBJ1-2; weak D call: TRBD1 (5 bases). V was cut by 3 bases and J by 8 bases, with 7 bases left in between. Germline-derived CDR1 and CDR2 are GTSNPN and SVGIG (reference sequence). This CDR3 has 10 residues. In DNA form, the CDR3 reads TGTGCCTGGAGGACAGAAGGCTACACCTTC. This gives the protein CAWRTEGYTF.

This clonotype occurred many times. The rearrangement links TRBV12-3 or TRBV12-4 to TRBJ1-1, with D uncertain. V was shortened by 6 bases and J by 4 bases, with 15 bases between the two germline ends. The CDR3 is made up of 14 amino acids. CDR3 residues: CASSHKGFGTEAFF. In nucleotides, the CDR3 is TGTGCCAGCAGCCATAAGGGTTTCGGCACTGAAGCTTTCTTT.

This clonotype was observed at least ten times. The chain employs TRBV6-8 and TRBJ1-4; TRBD1 is a possible D gene (6 bases). Germline V gene sequence: CDR1 MNHGY, CDR2 SAAAGT. The CDR3 has 16 residues. V lost 1 base, J lost 7 bases, and 16 bases lay in between. The chain's CDR3 is CASSYLRGAGFEKLFF. DNA of the CDR3: TGTGCCAGCAGTTACTTGCGGGGGGCTGGGTTTGAAAAACTGTTTTTT.